This T cell receptor (beta chain) was identified during a study of cytomegalovirus exposure and HLA in healthy donors. The CDR3 is 15 amino acids. Germline-derived CDR1 and CDR2 are MNHEY and SMNVEV (reference sequence). V shed 5 bases and J shed 11 bases, with 19 bases lying between them. Study findings and constraints: Reports indicated that the classifier achieved high specificity and sensitivity in diagnosing cytomegalovirus status. Associated with HLA alleles at 0.05 false discovery rate in a later analysis were some 16,000 TCR beta sequences.

Both 60 Vbeta primers and 13 Jbeta primers went into the PCR. Method: immunoSEQ multiplex PCR; TCRdb's copy keeps in-frame clones and lacks some. The table shows around 100,000 clones, with 76% occurring only once. Regarding this clone: What it recognizes is unknown.

V is TRBV27 and J is TRBJ1-6; maybe TRBD1 (5 bases). Sample: PBMCs. This TCR came from a young woman in good health and CMV-seropositive. CDR3 sequence reads: CASSTYAGGPAPLHF. CDR3 coding DNA: TGTGCCAGCAGTACATACGCGGGGGGTCCGGCACCCCTCCACTTT.